This TCR beta chain was retrieved from a study of blood T cell repertoires in COVID-19 (dated by TCRdb to 2018 to 2020). Regarding the research as a whole: Samples from collaborators originated in the United States, Italy and Spain and spanned both the acute and convalescent phases of COVID-19. The prospective study material was composed of cDNA or gDNA derived from T cells, B-cell-depleted T cells, or PBMCs. The dataset comprised deeply sampled blood TCRbeta repertoires from subjects exposed to, actively infected with, or recovered from COVID-19. The repertoires were released in a freely available public database meant as a resource for research on the immune response to SARS-CoV-2. Samples were obtained from the ongoing ImmuneRACE study (first 160 participants) and from about 1,300 subjects provided by 6 global collaborators. Nearly every sample came with metadata listing a de-identified subject ID, COVID-19 status, age in years and sex. Where available, HLA class I and class II types were taken from metadata supplied by the sample provider and were not determined by assay-based typing. General findings and caveats noted by the study authors: The quantity of clinical and demographic metadata differed by source and by participant and was supplied without curation.

The collaborating institutions used their own protocols to collect whole blood in K2EDTA tubes. For TCRbeta analysis, collaborator samples were shipped as frozen whole blood, as isolated PBMCs, or as DNA extracted from either sample type. The germline V gene (reference sequence) provides CDR1 LGHDT and CDR2 YNNKEL. V is clipped by 0 bases and J by 6 bases, and the sequence between their germline boundaries is 15 bases long. Inclusive of the bounding cysteine and phenylalanine, the CDR3 is 16 residues long. This entry keeps only the CDR3 DNA: 48 bases, framed from base 1. TCRbeta CDR3 regions were amplified from genomic DNA by means of the immunoSEQ Assay, a bias-controlled multiplex PCR. Processing in the source paper ran as follows. Nucleated cell counts per sample were estimated from amplification of reference gene primers within the assay. Sequence reads were collapsed and filtered to measure the absolute abundance of every unique TCRbeta CDR3 rearrangement. Productive Simpson clonality was computed per sample as the square root of Simpson's diversity index over productive rearrangements. TCRdb carries this immuneACCESS record with in-frame sequences only. Its versions omit some clonotypes, under half of them owing to an unresolved V gene in the studies checked, with the rest unexplained. That table furnishes V, J and clone size, whereas the DNA furnished D and trimming. Across this sample there are 90,000 to 150,000 clones, with 60% to 85% seen only once. The ten largest account for 0.86% of the sample.

Regarding this clone: Its antigen is unknown. No base qualities exist here, and no much larger clone lies one base off it.

Rearrangement joined TRBV3-1 (or the pseudogene TRBV3-2) to TRBJ1-5; the D gene remains uncertain. This TCR was recovered from a human donor with acute or convalescent COVID-19. The donor label of this sample is uncertain. The sample taken for sequencing was peripheral blood. The CDR3 is CASSQDFGGMGQPQHF. The sequence in DNA is TGTGCCAGCAGCCAAGATTTTGGAGGGATGGGTCAGCCCCAGCATTTT.